A selection of T cell receptor beta chains follows, all from one sample in a study of radiotherapy plus CTLA-4 blockade in lung cancer. Here immunoSEQ multiplex PCR was the method, and the copy in TCRdb shows in-frame clones only, minus some. The sample lists under 55,000 clones, 65% to 80% occurring once. The sequences come from peripheral blood, collected from a patient treated with radiotherapy plus ipilimumab. The receptors stem from a human donor with non-small cell lung cancer who had a partial response to radiotherapy plus ipilimumab. The CDR3 runs from the conserved cysteine through the conserved F or W. The D gene is left open where the match is weak. Clone size is given for some rows only: seen once, a few or many times, or a class if the clone is expanded.

>.|TRBV28|TRBD1|TRBJ1-2|14
TGTGCCAGCAAGGGCGCGGGACAGATCTATGGCTACACCTTC
CASKGAGQIYGYTF
>.|TRBV5-1|.|TRBJ2-5|13
TGCGCCAGCAGCTCCGGGTCTGAAGAGACCCAGTACTTC
CASSSGSEETQYF
>.|TRBV21-1|.|TRBJ2-1|17
TGTGCCAGCAGCACCACGTGGACGGCTAGCGGGTACAATGAGCAGTTCTTC
CASSTTWTASGYNEQFF
>once|TRBV7-9|.|TRBJ1-5|15
TGTGCCAGCAGCCTCGGCGCAGGGTCCAATCAGCCCCAGCATTTT
CASSLGAGSNQPQHF
>.|TRBV28|TRBD1|TRBJ1-2|14
TGTGCCAGCAGGCAAACAGGGGTTGAAGGTGGCTACACCTTC
CASRQTGVEGGYTF
>.|TRBV4-2|.|TRBJ2-2|16
TGTGCCAGCAGCCAAGATCAACTCCCGAACACCGGGGAGCTGTTTTTT
CASSQDQLPNTGELFF
>few|TRBV11-2|TRBD1|TRBJ2-7|17
TGTGCCAGCAGCCACCCCCCATCCGGACAGGGTTTCTACGAGCAGTACTTC
CASSHPPSGQGFYEQYF
>.|TRBV11-2|TRBD2|TRBJ2-7|16
TGTGCCAGCACCCTAGAGGCTAGCGGGGGCCTAGGGCAGCAGTACTTC
CASTLEASGGLGQQYF
>few|TRBV29-1|.|TRBJ1-2|12
TGCAGCGGTCAGGGTTCGGTGGATGGCTACACCTTC
CSGQGSVDGYTF
>once|TRBV6-4|.|TRBJ2-3|15
TGTGCCAGCAGTGACGGACCTAGCGTCACAGATACGCAGTATTTT
CASSDGPSVTDTQYF
>.|TRBV9|.|TRBJ1-1|14
TGTGCCAGCGGCCCGTTGGGGGGAATTGCTGAAGCTTTCTTT
CASGPLGGIAEAFF
>.|TRBV6-5|TRBD1|TRBJ2-7|11
TGTGCCAGCAGAGCAGGGGGCGAGCAGTACTTC
CASRAGGEQYF
>.|TRBV28|TRBD2|TRBJ2-1|17
TGTGCCAGCAGTTCCCCGGGGAGCGGGGCCACCTACAATGAGCAGTTCTTC
CASSSPGSGATYNEQFF
>.|TRBV25-1|TRBD2|TRBJ2-1|14
TGTGCCAGCAAGGGCGGGGGTTCCTACAATGAGCAGTTCTTC
CASKGGGSYNEQFF
>.|TRBV19|.|TRBJ1-5|15
TGTGCCAGTAGTATTACGGTCTATAGCAATCAGCCCCAGCATTTT
CASSITVYSNQPQHF
>few|TRBV30|.|TRBJ1-5|14
TGTGCCTGGAGTGTACGGGTTGGCAATCAGCCCCAGCATTTT
CAWSVRVGNQPQHF
>.|TRBV11-2|.|TRBJ2-2|15
TGTGCCAGCAGCTTACCCTCAGGGGGGACCGGGGAGCTGTTTTTT
CASSLPSGGTGELFF
>.|TRBV9|TRBD2|TRBJ2-1|18
TGTGCCAGCAGCGTGGACCCGAGGGGCGGGGGATGGGACAATGAGCAGTTCTTC
CASSVDPRGGGWDNEQFF
>.|TRBV7-8|.|TRBJ1-5|14
TGTGCCAGCAGCGGTGACAGGCGCAATCAGCCCCAGCATTTT
CASSGDRRNQPQHF
>.|TRBV11-2|.|TRBJ2-7|13
TGTGCCAGCAGCTTAGCTCAGTCGTACGAGCAGTACTTC
CASSLAQSYEQYF
>.|TRBV19|.|TRBJ2-2|12
TGTGCCAGAGCAGGGATGGGCGGGGAGCTGTTTTTT
CARAGMGGELFF
>.|TRBV27|TRBD1|TRBJ1-6|12
TGTGCCAGCAGTAACACAGGGGCACCCCTCCACTTT
CASSNTGAPLHF
>.|TRBV28|TRBD1|TRBJ1-5|16
TGTGCCAGCAGTCCACAGACAGGGTCAAGCAATCAGCCCCAGCATTTT
CASSPQTGSSNQPQHF
>once|TRBV19|.|TRBJ1-1|14
TGTGCCAGTAGTATACCCTATGGACAGTTTGAAGCTTTCTTT
CASSIPYGQFEAFF
>few|TRBV6-4|.|TRBJ2-3|13
TGTGCCAGCAGTGGAGGGCCCACAGATACGCAGTATTTT
CASSGGPTDTQYF
>.|TRBV9|TRBD1|TRBJ1-2|13
TGTGCCAGCAGGGGGACAGGGGGCCATGGCTACACCTTC
CASRGTGGHGYTF
>.|TRBV7-9|.|TRBJ2-1|12
TGTGCCAGCAGCCCAGACTACAATGAGCAGTTCTTC
CASSPDYNEQFF
>few|TRBV6-9|.|TRBJ1-2|13
TGTGCCAGCAGTGAGACAGTTGGCTATGGCTACACCTTC
CASSETVGYGYTF
>.|TRBV5-4|TRBD1|TRBJ2-1|14
TGTGCCAGCAGCTTGGCGACAGGGGTCAATGAGCAGTTCTTC
CASSLATGVNEQFF
>.|TRBV19|TRBD1|TRBJ1-5|13
TGTGCCAGTAGAGAACAGGGGAATCAGCCCCAGCATTTT
CASREQGNQPQHF
>.|TRBV7-9|.|TRBJ1-4|15
TGTGCCAGCAGCCTTCAGGGAGGCCGGGGTGAAAAACTGTTTTTT
CASSLQGGRGEKLFF
>few|TRBV2|.|TRBJ1-4|14
TGTGCCAGCAGTTCAGGGAAACTTAATGAAAAACTGTTTTTT
CASSSGKLNEKLFF
>once|TRBV7-3|TRBD1|TRBJ2-7|13
TGTGCCAGCAGTTCTAACAGGGGTGGCGAGCAGTACTTC
CASSSNRGGEQYF
>.|TRBV30|.|TRBJ1-1|13
TGTGCCTGGAGTGAACCGGGGAGGACTGAAGCTTTCTTT
CAWSEPGRTEAFF
>.|TRBV5-6|.|TRBJ1-6|14
TGTGCCAGCAGCTTGATTGTGGGGCAATCACCCCTCCACTTT
CASSLIVGQSPLHF
>.|TRBV7-9|TRBD1|TRBJ1-3|16
TGTGCCAGCAGCTCGGGACAGGGGTTAGCTGGAAACACCATATATTTT
CASSSGQGLAGNTIYF
>.|TRBV7-2|TRBD2|TRBJ2-1|15
TGTGCCAGCAGCTCCGGGACTAGCGGGATCAATGAGCAGTTCTTC
CASSSGTSGINEQFF
>.|TRBV6-6|.|TRBJ2-7|14
TGTGCCAGCAGTAAGGGACTTGGCCCCTACGAGCAGTACTTC
CASSKGLGPYEQYF
>few|TRBV4-3|.|TRBJ1-2|14
TGCGCCAGCAGCCACCTCTCGGGGGGCGATGGCTACACCTTC
CASSHLSGGDGYTF
>.|TRBV19|.|TRBJ1-1|15
TGTGCCAGTAGTATATTTTGGGGCGGCGACACTGAAGCTTTCTTT
CASSIFWGGDTEAFF
>few|TRBV10-3|.|TRBJ2-7|14
TGTGCCATCGGGGCGATAATCCAGGGCTACGAGCAGTACTTC
CAIGAIIQGYEQYF
>.|TRBV7-9|.|TRBJ1-5|12
TGTGCCAGCAGCTTACTAGATCAGCCCCAGCATTTT
CASSLLDQPQHF
>.|TRBV9|.|TRBJ2-7|14
TGTGCCAGCAGCGTAGATCCGGTTTTCGACGAGCAGTACTTC
CASSVDPVFDEQYF
>.|TRBV21-1|.|TRBJ2-3|16
TGTGCCAGCAGCAAAGTCGGGGGGGGGCCGCCAGATACGCAGTATTTT
CASSKVGGGPPDTQYF
>.|TRBV28|.|TRBJ2-7|13
TGTGCCAGCAGTTTATTTAGTTCCCCCCGCCAGTACTTC
CASSLFSSPRQYF
>.|TRBV5-4|.|TRBJ1-6|16
TGTGCCAGCAGCTTGGGGGGGGGTTTCGGGAATTCACCCCTCCACTTT
CASSLGGGFGNSPLHF
>.|TRBV6-5|TRBD1|TRBJ2-5|14
TGTGCCAGCAGTTACTCGGGACAGGGAGAGACCCAGTACTTC
CASSYSGQGETQYF
>.|TRBV14|.|TRBJ2-5|14
TGTGCCAGCAGCCGATGGGACAACGGAGAGACCCAGTACTTC
CASSRWDNGETQYF
>.|TRBV6-5|TRBD1|TRBJ2-7|14
TGCGCCAGCAGTTACGGACAGGGGAGGCACGAGCAGTACTTC
CASSYGQGRHEQYF
>few|TRBV9|.|TRBJ1-4|15
TGTGCCAGCAGCCCCCAGGGTACAACTAATGAAAAACTGTTTTTT
CASSPQGTTNEKLFF
>once|TRBV2|TRBD1|TRBJ1-1|14
TGTGCCAGCACCAAGACAGGGGGCGGTACTGAAGCTTTCTTT
CASTKTGGGTEAFF
>.|TRBV7-8|.|TRBJ1-5|15
TGTGCCAGCAGCTTAGTATCAGGGCTTAATCAGCCCCAGCATTTT
CASSLVSGLNQPQHF
>.|TRBV27|.|TRBJ2-1|13
TGTGCCAGCAGAATGTGGGGGGGCGATGAGCAGTTCTTC
CASRMWGGDEQFF
>.|TRBV7-8|.|TRBJ2-1|14
TGTGCCAGCAGCTACAGACGGGCGGGAAATGAGCAGTTCTTC
CASSYRRAGNEQFF
>.|TRBV2|TRBD1|TRBJ2-3|14
TGTGCCAGCAGTGAGGACAGGGTCACAGATACGCAGTATTTT
CASSEDRVTDTQYF
>.|TRBV2|.|TRBJ1-1|11
TGTGCCAGTCAGCGGAACACTGAAGCTTTCTTT
CASQRNTEAFF
>few|TRBV28|TRBD1|TRBJ2-5|14
TGTGCCAGCAGTCATAGGACAGGGGGGGAGACCCAGTACTTC
CASSHRTGGETQYF
>.|TRBV28|TRBD2|TRBJ2-1|15
TGTGCCAGCAGCTTGGGAGGGCCGTCCTACAATGAGCAGTTCTTC
CASSLGGPSYNEQFF
>.|TRBV7-7|TRBD1|TRBJ2-7|13
TGTGCCAGCAGCTCCAGGACAGGGCACGAGCAGTACTTC
CASSSRTGHEQYF
>.|TRBV5-1|.|TRBJ1-3|14
TGCGCCAGCAGCTCGGACAGCTCTGGAAACACCATATATTTT
CASSSDSSGNTIYF